The 23 T cell receptor beta chains reported below all come from one sample, sequenced in a study of response to subunit inactivated influenza vaccine. TCRdb passed the RT-PCR reads through MiXCR, listing each CDR3 protein once. The sample shows about half a million distinct CDR3 sequences, 25% of them seen only once. Sample: CD4+ T cells sorted from PBMCs, taken roughly 5 days after vaccination. These receptors came from a middle-aged man who received an inactivated influenza vaccine.

The chain joins TRBV20-1 to TRBJ2-1; 8 positions agree with TRBD2. Germline trimming cut 5 bases from V and 6 bases from J; bases unmatched to any gene: 18. The CDR3 sequence is 17 residues long. Germline CDR1 is DFQATT and CDR2 is SNEGSKA (reference sequence). The CDR3 DNA reads TGCAGTGCTTCCTACACTTTTAGCGGGAAGGCGGCCAATGAGCAGTTCTTC. Translating gives CSASYTFSGKAANEQFF.

Only a few counts were recorded for this clonotype. This chain connects TRBV7-2 to TRBJ2-1, with D uncertain. Germline V CDR1 and CDR2: SGHTA, FQGNSA. V was clipped by 7 bases and J by 6 bases, with 13 bases between them. The CDR3 runs to 13 residues. This CDR3 reads CASTWTAINEQFF. CDR3 coding DNA: TGTGCCAGCACCTGGACCGCGATCAATGAGCAGTTCTTC.

V usage is TRBV5-6 and J usage is TRBJ1-1, with a tentative D call TRBD1 (6 bases). V was trimmed by 5 bases and J by 6 bases, leaving 17 bases between them. There are 14 residues in the CDR3. Germline CDR1 is SGHDT and CDR2 is YYEEEE. The DNA for the CDR3 is TGTGCCAGCAGTTATGACAGACGGGGGCCTGAAGCTTTCTTT. Amino acids: CASSYDRRGPEAFF.

The chain carries TRBV7-2 and TRBJ2-7; 12 bases map to TRBD2. Germline V gene lookup returns CDR1 SGHTA and CDR2 FQGNSA. There are 15 residues in the CDR3. V was pared by 1 base and J by 7 bases, with 5 bases of the junction left unmatched. CDR3 region: CASSLGLAGVSEQYF. The CDR3 nucleotides read TGTGCCAGCAGCTTAGGACTAGCGGGAGTCAGTGAGCAGTACTTC.

The rearrangement uses TRBV4-2 and TRBJ2-5, with 8 bases matching TRBD2. This CDR3 contains 15 residues. The germline V gene has CDR1 LGHNA and CDR2 YNFKEQ. The V gene end was trimmed by 2 bases and the J gene end by 2 bases; junction bases not matched to a gene: 4. The CDR3 loop reads CASSQSAGVQETQYF. For the CDR3, the DNA is TGTGCCAGCAGCCAATCAGCGGGGGTACAAGAGACCCAGTACTTC.

The V and J genes are TRBV7-6 and TRBJ2-1, with 13 nucleotides matching TRBD2. In germline, CDR1 is SGHVS, CDR2 FNYEAQ. Trimming at V came to 2 bases and at J to 7 bases, leaving 5 bases not matched to a gene. This CDR3 has 16 amino acids. CDR3 amino acids: CASSLIGTSGTNEQFF. In DNA, the CDR3 is TGTGCCAGCAGCTTAATTGGGACTAGCGGGACAAATGAGCAGTTCTTC.

The chain employs TRBV30 and TRBJ2-1, with D perhaps being TRBD1 or TRBD2 (5 bases each). The CDR3 loop spans 16 amino acids. With 5 bases removed from V and 8 bases from J, the gap between germline ends came to 25 bases. Germline-derived CDR1 and CDR2 are GTSNPN and SVGIG (reference sequence). Written as DNA, the CDR3 is TGTGCCTGGCACAACCGCCGGGGCCGTCGGCGGGATGAGCAGTTCTTC. The encoded protein is CAWHNRRGRRRDEQFF.

This sequence joins TRBV5-1 and TRBJ2-2; D is ambiguous. Germline V gene lookup returns CDR1 SGHRS and CDR2 YFSETQ. CDR3 length: 15 amino acids. V lost 1 base, J lost 6 bases, and 13 bases lay in between. CDR3 nucleotide sequence: TGCGCCAGCAGCTTGCGTCCGGCTTCTGCCGGGGAGCTGTTTTTT. The encoded protein is CASSLRPASAGELFF.

This clonotype appeared a few times. The CDR3, as DNA: TGTGCCAGCAGTTACTCCGGGACGGCTGTCGGGTCCTACGAGCAGTACTTC. The encoded protein is CASSYSGTAVGSYEQYF. The rearrangement links TRBV6-2 or TRBV6-3 to TRBJ2-7, with D perhaps given as TRBD1 or TRBD2 (5 bases each). The V gene's germline CDR1 is MNHEY and CDR2 SVGEGT. V gave up 0 bases and J gave up 1 base, with 16 bases separating them. The length of the CDR3 is 17 residues.

In this sample, this clonotype turned up a few times. V is TRBV29-1 and J is TRBJ2-2; the D is unclear. CDR3 length: 12 residues. Germline V gene sequence: CDR1 SQVTM, CDR2 ANQGSEA. V lost 7 bases, J lost 7 bases, and 13 bases lay in between. This chain's CDR3 is CSGASSGGELFF. As DNA, the CDR3 is TGCAGCGGAGCTAGTTCGGGCGGGGAGCTGTTTTTT.

The rearrangement uses TRBV5-1 and TRBJ2-5; TRBD2 might be the D (5 bases). Germline CDR1 SGHRS, CDR2 YFSETQ. The CDR3 is made up of 14 amino acids. The V gene lost 0 bases and the J gene lost 5 bases, with 11 bases spanning the gap. CDR3 in DNA: TGCGCCAGCAGCTTGGGGGTAACGGGGGAGACCCAGTACTTC. Translating gives CASSLGVTGETQYF.

With regard to this clonotype: It may be a read error: a sequence one base away is much more abundant. This chain connects TRBV10-3 to TRBJ2-2; TRBD1 agrees at 8 bases. The CDR3 is 14 residues long. Per germline, CDR1 ENHRY and CDR2 SYGVKD. The CDR3 DNA is TGTGCCATCTGGCAGGGGGCGAAAACCGAGGAGCTGTTTTTT. This sequence encodes CAIWQGAKTEELFF.

This clonotype was seen a few times. CDR3 in DNA: TGCGCCAGCAGCCAAGTAGGGGTGAACTCGTTCTTC. Its protein product is CASSQVGVNSFF. This chain uses TRBV4-3 with TRBJ2-1; maybe TRBD1 (5 bases). CDR1 and CDR2 from the germline V gene are LGHNA and YSLEER. Trimming removed 1 base from V and 15 bases from J, with 13 bases in between. The CDR3 has 12 amino acids.

This clonotype was counted a few times. V gene TRBV4-1 combines with J gene TRBJ2-5; D perhaps matches TRBD2 (6 bases). The germline CDR1 and CDR2 sequences are MGHRA and YSYEKL. The CDR3 consists of 15 residues. Trimming removed 7 bases at V and 5 bases at J, with 20 bases between. CDR3 bases: TGCGCCAGCACTCTTCTCGTGGCTAGCGCCGAGACCCAGTACTTC. Its protein product is CASTLLVASAETQYF.

The J gene is TRBJ2-1, the V gene TRBV3-1; 9 nucleotides match TRBD2. CDR1 is LGHDT and CDR2 is YNNKEL in the germline V gene (reference sequence). This CDR3 spans 16 amino acids. J lost 4 bases, V lost 4 bases, and 8 bases had no gene match. The CDR3 region has the DNA TGTGCCAGCAGCCTGTTTAGCGGGAGAAGGTACAATGAGCAGTTCTTC. Protein sequence: CASSLFSGRRYNEQFF.

This clonotype was counted a few times. The rearrangement joins TRBV10-3 to TRBJ2-7; 7 bases are a match to TRBD2. The CDR3 loop spans 12 amino acids. Trimming cost V 4 bases and J 6 bases; bases outside gene matches: 3. Germline lookup yields CDR1 ENHRY and CDR2 SYGVKD. Written as DNA, the CDR3 is TGTGCCATCAGTGGCGGGAGTACCGAGCAGTACTTC. Protein: CAISGGSTEQYF.

This clonotype has more than one count but fewer than ten. The rearrangement joins TRBV12-3 or TRBV12-4 to TRBJ2-1, with D possibly matching TRBD1 (6 bases). Between the trimmed V and J ends, which lost 1 base and 4 bases, there was a span of 11 bases. The CDR3 loop spans 15 amino acids. The CDR3 DNA reads TGTGCCAGCAGTTTAGGGGCAGGGGAATACAATGAGCAGTTCTTC. Its translation: CASSLGAGEYNEQFF.

The table lists this clonotype with a few counts. This chain connects TRBV5-5 to TRBJ1-1; D may be TRBD1 (5 bases). Looked up from germline, CDR1 is SGHKS and CDR2 is YYEKEE (reference sequence). V lost 4 bases to trimming and J lost 6 bases, with 22 bases between them. This CDR3 contains 16 residues. The CDR3 DNA reads TGTGCCAGCAGCCCAAGGACAACCGACGGGGGAGCTGAAGCTTTCTTT. Translating it yields CASSPRTTDGGAEAFF.

The sample holds a few counts of this clonotype. CDR3 region: CAGSRGSNEKLFF. The CDR3 DNA sequence: TGTGCCGGAAGCAGGGGTTCTAATGAAAAACTGTTTTTT. V gene TRBV6-1 combines with J gene TRBJ1-4, with D perhaps matching TRBD1 (6 bases). CDR3 length equals 13 residues. The V and J ends lost 11 bases and 3 bases respectively, with 13 bases between them. Germline lookup yields CDR1 MNHNS and CDR2 SASEGT.

The rearrangement joins TRBV18 to TRBJ2-5; possibly TRBD1 for D (6 bases). The CDR3 runs 16 residues. Trimming stripped 3 bases from V and 7 bases from J, with 21 bases between. CDR1 and CDR2 (germline): KGHSH, LQKENI. The CDR3 DNA sequence: TGTGCCAGCTCACCGTCAAACAGGGATCATCGGGGGACCCAGTACTTC. Amino acid sequence: CASSPSNRDHRGTQYF.

This clonotype was observed a few times. J is TRBJ2-7 and V is TRBV27; 8 nucleotides align to TRBD1. CDR1 is MNHEY, CDR2 SMNVEV, per germline (reference sequence). The CDR3 has 14 amino acids. V shed 6 bases and J 5 bases; nucleotides not matched to a gene: 9. The CDR3: CASSQTGAFHEQYF. The DNA for the CDR3 is TGTGCCAGCAGCCAGACAGGGGCTTTCCACGAGCAGTACTTC.

V gene TRBV20-1 combines with J gene TRBJ2-1; 11 positions match TRBD2. Germline CDR1 DFQATT, CDR2 SNEGSKA (reference sequence). The V segment lost 3 bases and the J segment 6 bases; nucleotides outside the gene matches: 7. The CDR3 is 15 residues long. As DNA, the CDR3 is TGCAGTGCTAGCCCGGGACTAGCGGTCCTCAATGAGCAGTTCTTC. Its protein is CSASPGLAVLNEQFF.

With respect to this clonotype: The junction does not match germline at one end; this may be a read error. The V gene is TRBV9, the J gene TRBJ1-5; D call uncertain. Germline V gene data show CDR1 as SGDLS and CDR2 as YYNGEE. The CDR3 has 14 residues. The CDR3 region is CARSVDIGNQPQHF. The CDR3 region has the DNA TGTGCCAGAAGCGTAGATATAGGGAATCAGCCCCAGCATTTT. The variable domain in full, completed from reference TRBV9 and TRBJ1-5, reads DSGVTQTPKHLITATGQRVTLRCSPRSGDLSVYWYQQSLDQGLQFLIQYYNGEERAKGNILERFSAQQFPDLHSELNLSSLELGDSALYFCARSVDIGNQPQHFGDGTRLSIL.